This section outlines one T cell receptor (beta chain) sequence together with its context. These data are taken from a study of T cell repertoires in cytomegalovirus infection. TCRdb reprocessed the reads via MiXCR and lists one record per CDR3 protein. The sample lists around 490,000 distinct CDR3 sequences, 26% occurring once. The CDR3 extends over 14 amino acids. Germline V lookup: CDR1 MNHEY, CDR2 SVGEGT. This receptor was identified in a human donor in good health (CMV status not recorded). Some clones in this sample may be carry-over from other donors' samples. The chain employs TRBV6-2 or TRBV6-3 and TRBJ2-7, with D possibly TRBD2 on 6 matching bases. Sequenced input: PBMCs. Written as DNA, the CDR3 is TGTGCCAGCAGCTACTCCGGAGGGCACTACGAGCAGTACGTC. Translated, it gives CASSYSGGHYEQYV.